The sequence of this T cell receptor (beta chain) was determined in a study of cytomegalovirus exposure and HLA in healthy donors. Turning to the study itself: Of about 400 genotyped donors, 70% to 85% clustered with self-reported Caucasian donors.

A note on this clone: The antigen is undetermined.

The CDR3 spans 17 residues. V shed 0 bases and J 8 bases; nucleotides not matched to a gene: 14. Germline CDR1 is SGHRS and CDR2 is YFSETQ. Amplification used 60 Vbeta primers and 13 Jbeta primers. TCRdb keeps only in-frame clones here, not all; method: immunoSEQ multiplex PCR. The data contain 70,000 to 95,000 clones, about three fifths of them seen just once; the ten biggest clones take up approximately 5.8%. Study results and caveats: A previous analysis found most TCR beta V segments productive roughly 87% or roughly 30% of the time. Later work showed greater clonal expansion in HLA-associated TCR beta chains than in equally common others. Certain indistinguishable V segments, among them TRBV6-2 and TRBV6-3, were excluded.

The clonotype comes from a woman in her twenties or thirties in good health and CMV-seropositive. This rearrangement joins TRBV5-1 to TRBJ2-3; 8 bases agree with TRBD2. The sequencing input was PBMCs. The CDR3 bases are TGCGCCAGCAGCTTGGGTCCGCCGGGACTAGTTACGGGTACGCAGTATTTT. Amino acid sequence: CASSLGPPGLVTGTQYF.